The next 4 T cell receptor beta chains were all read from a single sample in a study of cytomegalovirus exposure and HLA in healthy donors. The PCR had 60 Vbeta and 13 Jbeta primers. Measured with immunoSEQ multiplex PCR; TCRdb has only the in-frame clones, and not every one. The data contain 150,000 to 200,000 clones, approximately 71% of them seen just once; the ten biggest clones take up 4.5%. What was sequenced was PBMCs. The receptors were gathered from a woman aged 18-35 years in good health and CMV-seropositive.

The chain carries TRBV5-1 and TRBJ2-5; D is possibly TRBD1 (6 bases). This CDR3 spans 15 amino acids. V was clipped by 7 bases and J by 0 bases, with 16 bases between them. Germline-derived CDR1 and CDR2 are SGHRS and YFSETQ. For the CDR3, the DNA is TGCGCCAGCCGAGGATTACAGGGAAACCAAGAGACCCAGTACTTC. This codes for CASRGLQGNQETQYF.

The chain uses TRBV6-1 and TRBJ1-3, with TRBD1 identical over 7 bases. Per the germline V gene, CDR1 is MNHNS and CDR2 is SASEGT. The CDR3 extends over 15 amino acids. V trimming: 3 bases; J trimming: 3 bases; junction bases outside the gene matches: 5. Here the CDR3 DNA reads TGTGCCAGCAGTGACCTCAGGGACAGTGGAAACACCATATATTTT. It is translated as CASSDLRDSGNTIYF.

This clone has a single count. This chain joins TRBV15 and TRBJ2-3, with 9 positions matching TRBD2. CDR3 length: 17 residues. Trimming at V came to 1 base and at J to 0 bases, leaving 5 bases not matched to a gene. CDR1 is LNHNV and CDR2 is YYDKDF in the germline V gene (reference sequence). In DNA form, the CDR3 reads TGTGCCACCAGCAGAGTTGCGGGGGGGTTTAGCACAGATACGCAGTATTTT. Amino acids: CATSRVAGGFSTDTQYF.

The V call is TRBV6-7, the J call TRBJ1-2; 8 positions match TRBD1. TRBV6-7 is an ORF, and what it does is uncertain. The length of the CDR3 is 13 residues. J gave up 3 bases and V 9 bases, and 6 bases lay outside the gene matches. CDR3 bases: TGTGCCAGTTACAGGGGGACCCACTATGGCTACACCTTC. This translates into CASYRGTHYGYTF.